The 27 T cell receptor beta chains given below trace back to one sample, sequenced in a study of human T cells and chemical hapten exposure. Time point specified: patch test 3, about 24 weeks after DPC sensitization. The treatment: therapeutic diphenylcyclopropenone sensitization with weekly scalp DPC. Total RNA was isolated from unfractionated whole blood. One entry per CDR3 protein, called by TCRdb with MiXCR from the RACE reads. The top ten clones hold 26% of a sample with 30,000 to 40,000 distinct CDR3 sequences, over 7.5% of them seen once. The specimen comprised whole blood, sampled in connection with sensitization to the hapten diphenylcyclopropenone (DPC). These receptors came from a man between 50 and 59 years old with alopecia areata. Some clones in this sample may be carry-over from other donors' samples.

This clonotype showed up many times. The J gene is TRBJ2-7, the V gene TRBV5-4; 11 bases are a match to TRBD2. J was trimmed by 3 bases and V by 4 bases; bases with no gene match: 6. CDR1 SGHNT and CDR2 YYREEE come from the germline V gene (reference sequence). CDR3 length equals 15 residues. CDR3 sequence (DNA): TGTGCCAGCAGCCCCGGACTAGCGGGTCTCTACGAGCAGTACTTC. This sequence encodes CASSPGLAGLYEQYF.

This clonotype was observed many times. The V and J genes are TRBV7-9 and TRBJ2-1; 9 positions match TRBD2. The V segment lost 3 bases and the J segment 8 bases; nucleotides outside the gene matches: 5. Germline CDR1 is SEHNR and CDR2 is FQNEAQ (reference sequence). This CDR3 comprises 14 residues. The CDR3 bases are TGTGCCAGCAGCTTTCTAGCGGGAAGGGATGAGCAGTTCTTC. Translation: CASSFLAGRDEQFF.

In this sample, this clonotype turned up many times. V and J are TRBV29-1 and TRBJ2-7, with 10 bases aligning to TRBD2. The junction had 7 bases not matched to a gene; V was cut back by 1 base and J by 4 bases. The CDR3 consists of 15 residues. Looked up from germline, CDR1 is SQVTM and CDR2 is ANQGSEA. In DNA, the CDR3 is TGCAGCGTTGAAGCCGCTAGCGGGAGCGGGTACGAGCAGTACTTC. Translating gives CSVEAASGSGYEQYF.

This clonotype was counted many times. This chain joins TRBV5-1 and TRBJ2-1; TRBD2 matches 11 bases. The ends lost 4 bases at V and 5 bases at J; junction bases unmatched: 8. This CDR3 contains 16 residues. Germline V gene data show CDR1 as SGHRS and CDR2 as YFSETQ. CDR3 in DNA: TGCGCCAGCAGCCTCCCGACTAGCGGGGTAGACAATGAGCAGTTCTTC. It yields the protein CASSLPTSGVDNEQFF.

The chain couples TRBV6-5 to TRBJ2-7, with D uncertain. The germline gives CDR1 MNHEY, CDR2 SVGAGI. The ends were cut back, 0 bases at V and 5 bases at J, with 8 bases in the middle. The CDR3 is 13 amino acids. CDR3 sequence: CASSYSTSHEQYF. CDR3 DNA: TGTGCCAGCAGTTACTCGACATCCCACGAGCAGTACTTC.

There are a few counts of this clonotype. The chain couples TRBV7-9 to TRBJ2-7; D gene ambiguous. CDR3 length: 12 residues. Trimming took 3 bases from V and 7 from J, leaving 10 bases between them. Per germline, CDR1 SEHNR and CDR2 FQNEAQ (reference sequence). The CDR3: CASSLGLWEQYF. CDR3 in DNA: TGTGCCAGCAGCTTGGGCCTCTGGGAGCAGTACTTC.

This clonotype was observed at least ten times. The V call is TRBV25-1, the J call TRBJ2-7, with unresolved D. CDR3 size: 12 residues. V lost 3 bases, J lost 3 bases, and 6 bases lay in between. Per the germline V gene, CDR1 is MGHDK and CDR2 is SYGVNS. CDR3 coding DNA: TGTGCCAGCAGTGACCAGGACTACGAGCAGTACTTC. Translation gives CASSDQDYEQYF.

This clonotype was detected many times. The chain has TRBV7-9 and TRBJ2-2; 11 nucleotides agree with TRBD2. The CDR3 is 15 amino acids. Germline-derived CDR1 and CDR2 are SEHNR and FQNEAQ (reference sequence). Trimming cost V 5 bases and J 6 bases; bases outside gene matches: 5. CDR3 protein: CASSPPGLAAGELFF. The DNA of the CDR3 is TGTGCCAGCAGCCCCCCGGGACTAGCGGCCGGGGAGCTGTTTTTT.

By share, this clonotype ranks as medium-sized. The genes are TRBV11-2 and TRBJ2-7; D not resolved. This CDR3 has 14 residues. Germline CDR1 reads SGHAT; CDR2 reads FQNNGV. V dropped 5 bases and J dropped 2 bases, with 13 bases sitting between them. The DNA of the CDR3 is TGTGCCAGCAGCAGGGATCCCGGAACCTACGAGCAGTACTTC. It codes for CASSRDPGTYEQYF.

This clonotype showed up many times. V usage is TRBV10-3 and J usage is TRBJ2-7; 8 bases fit TRBD1. This CDR3 has 13 amino acids. CDR1 ENHRY and CDR2 SYGVKD come from the germline V gene. The V and J ends lost 8 bases and 0 bases, in that order; junction bases with no gene match: 3. CDR3 in amino acids: CAIEGQDSYEQYF. CDR3 bases: TGTGCCATCGAGGGACAGGACTCCTACGAGCAGTACTTC.

In its sample, this clonotype was seen a few times. The V gene is TRBV9, the J gene TRBJ2-7, with 9 bases that match TRBD1. The V and J ends lost 4 bases and 2 bases, in that order; junction bases with no gene match: 10. Per germline, CDR1 SGDLS and CDR2 YYNGEE. There are 16 residues in the CDR3. The CDR3 coding sequence is TGTGCCAGCAGCACCCCATCCGGGACAGGGACCTACGAGCAGTACTTC. Its translation is CASSTPSGTGTYEQYF.

This clonotype occurred many times. This sequence joins TRBV6-5 and TRBJ2-1; TRBD2 matches 10 bases. This CDR3 region has 15 residues. Germline V CDR1 and CDR2: MNHEY, SVGAGI. V dropped 6 bases and J dropped 6; count of bases not matched to a gene: 8. The CDR3 reads CASSQTSGLTNEQFF. DNA for the CDR3: TGTGCCAGCAGCCAGACTAGCGGGCTGACCAATGAGCAGTTCTTC.

The V gene is TRBV7-6, the J gene TRBJ2-2, with 10 bases lining up with TRBD1. The V segment lost 5 bases and the J segment 7 bases; nucleotides outside the gene matches: 13. This CDR3 has 17 residues. Germline CDR1 reads SGHVS; CDR2 reads FNYEAQ. CDR3 bases: TGTGCCAGCAGCCCAAATGCCGGGACAGGGGCTGGCGGGGAGCTGTTTTTT. This encodes CASSPNAGTGAGGELFF.

Ten or more counts support this clonotype. The V call is TRBV28, the J call TRBJ1-6, with 7 bases aligning to TRBD1. The ends lost 6 bases at V and 6 bases at J; junction bases unmatched: 5. The CDR3 has 14 residues. Germline V gene data show CDR1 as MDHEN and CDR2 as SYDVKM. This CDR3 reads CASRLDRPNSPLHF. CDR3 nucleotides: TGTGCCAGCAGACTGGACAGGCCTAATTCACCCCTCCACTTT. The full variable domain, in which reference TRBV28 and TRBJ1-6 provide the parts outside the CDR3, is DVKVTQSSRYLVKRTGEKVFLECVQDMDHENMFWYRQDPGLGLRLIYFSYDVKMKEKGDIPEGYSVSREKKERFSLILESASTNQTSMYLCASRLDRPNSPLHFGNGTRLTVT.

This clonotype was observed a few times. This rearrangement joins TRBV29-1 to TRBJ2-3, with 8 bases fitting TRBD2. The germline gives CDR1 SQVTM, CDR2 ANQGSEA. V lost 8 bases to trimming and J lost 3 bases; unmatched junction nucleotides: 7. The CDR3 is made up of 13 amino acids. CDR3: CSHSGGRTDTQYF. CDR3 DNA: TGCAGCCACTCGGGCGGGAGGACAGATACGCAGTATTTT.

The gene calls are TRBV29-1 and TRBJ1-2; D gene unclear. The V gene lost 5 bases and the J gene lost 4 bases, with 5 bases spanning the gap. Germline V gene lookup returns CDR1 SQVTM and CDR2 ANQGSEA. There are 10 residues in the CDR3. The CDR3 is CSVRGYGYTF. The CDR3 nucleotides read TGCAGCGTTCGGGGCTATGGCTACACCTTC.

This clonotype was found many times. The gene calls are TRBV7-9 and TRBJ2-7; 9 nucleotides agree with TRBD2. Trimming removed 6 bases from V and 2 bases from J; junction bases left unmatched: 23. This CDR3 contains 20 residues. CDR1 and CDR2 (germline): SEHNR, FQNEAQ (reference sequence). CDR3 in amino acids: CASRHNTGLTREGSPYEQYF. CDR3 in DNA: TGTGCCAGCAGACATAATACAGGGTTGACGCGGGAGGGGTCCCCCTACGAGCAGTACTTC. Full variable domain (outside the CDR3, taken from reference TRBV7-9 and TRBJ2-7): DTGVSQNPRHKITKRGQNVTFRCDPISEHNRLYWYRQTLGQGPEFLTYFQNEAQLEKSRLLSDRFSAERPKGSFSTLEIQRTEQGDSAMYLCASRHNTGLTREGSPYEQYFGPGTRLTVT.

The chain is built from TRBV5-1 and TRBJ1-4; 10 bases align to TRBD1. Germline V lookup: CDR1 SGHRS, CDR2 YFSETQ. The length of the CDR3 is 16 residues. With V trimmed by 0 bases and J by 8 bases, 7 bases remained unmatched. The CDR3 reads CASSLEPGQGQEKLFF. Here the CDR3 DNA reads TGCGCCAGCAGCTTGGAACCGGGACAGGGGCAGGAAAAACTGTTTTTT. Combining the CDR3 with reference TRBV5-1 and TRBJ1-4 gives the whole variable domain KAGVTQTPRYLIKTRGQQVTLSCSPISGHRSVSWYQQTPGQGLQFLFEYFSETQRNKGNFPGRFSGRQFSNSRSEMNVSTLELGDSALYLCASSLEPGQGQEKLFFGSGTQLSVL.

This clonotype was picked up a small number of times. In DNA form, the CDR3 reads TGTGCCAGCAGTGAAGTTAGCGGGAGGGCCCGCGGGACCCAGTACTTC. Its translation is CASSEVSGRARGTQYF. This rearrangement joins TRBV2 to TRBJ2-5; 11 bases fit TRBD2. The germline V gene encodes CDR1 SNHLY and CDR2 FYNNEI. The CDR3 extends over 16 amino acids. The V gene end was trimmed by 1 base and the J gene end by 7 bases; junction bases not matched to a gene: 8.

This clonotype ranks as medium-sized (0.01 to 0.1%). The J gene is TRBJ2-7, the V gene TRBV7-6; D perhaps matches TRBD1 (7 bases). The germline V gene has CDR1 SGHVS and CDR2 FNYEAQ. CDR3 length equals 13 residues. The V gene lost 5 bases and the J gene lost 6 bases, with 14 bases spanning the gap. The CDR3 DNA reads as TGTGCCAGCAGCCCGCGGCAGGGGGGCGAGCAGTACTTC. Protein sequence: CASSPRQGGEQYF.

This clonotype came up a few times. The CDR3 DNA sequence: TGCGCCAGCAGCGACGGACTAGCGGGACGGACCCAGTACTTC. Protein sequence: CASSDGLAGRTQYF. The genes are TRBV5-1 and TRBJ2-5; 12 bases align to TRBD2. This CDR3 region has 14 residues. Unmatched junction bases numbered 5, after V lost 4 bases and J lost 7 bases. Germline V gives CDR1 SGHRS, CDR2 YFSETQ.

A few counts support this clonotype. This chain connects TRBV5-4 to TRBJ2-3, with D unresolved. Trimming shortened V by 2 bases and J by 3 bases, and 10 bases separated the two germline ends. Germline lookup yields CDR1 SGHNT and CDR2 YYREEE (reference sequence). The CDR3 consists of 14 residues. The CDR3 nucleotides read TGTGCCAGCAGCTTACGTTCTTCGACAGATACGCAGTATTTT. Its translation: CASSLRSSTDTQYF. Full variable domain (remainder filled in from reference TRBV5-4 and TRBJ2-3): ETGVTQSPTHLIKTRGQQVTLRCSSQSGHNTVSWYQQALGQGPQFIFQYYREEENGRGNFPPRFSGLQFPNYSSELNVNALELDDSALYLCASSLRSSTDTQYFGPGTRLTVL.

The table lists this clonotype with many counts. The gene calls are TRBV28 and TRBJ1-5; 8 nucleotides align to TRBD1. V shed 5 bases and J 5 bases; nucleotides not matched to a gene: 8. The CDR3 length is 15 residues. Germline V gene data show CDR1 as MDHEN and CDR2 as SYDVKM. The CDR3 region is CASSRQDRDDQPQHF. The CDR3 DNA is TGTGCCAGCAGTCGACAGGACAGGGACGATCAGCCCCAGCATTTT.

The J gene is TRBJ2-2, the V gene TRBV7-3; the match to TRBD1 covers 12 bases. The germline V gene encodes CDR1 SGHTA and CDR2 FQGTGA. Trimming removed 5 bases from V and 7 bases from J; junction bases left unmatched: 5. The CDR3 spans 15 residues. For the CDR3, the DNA is TGTGCCAGCAGCACGGGACAGGGGGCCGACGGGGAGCTGTTTTTT. It is translated as CASSTGQGADGELFF.

The table lists this clonotype with a few counts. V and J are TRBV7-6 and TRBJ2-7; 7 bases are shared with TRBD2. Per the germline V gene, CDR1 is SGHVS and CDR2 is FNYEAQ. V lost 4 bases to trimming and J lost 4 bases; unmatched junction nucleotides: 1. The CDR3 runs 12 residues. DNA of the CDR3: TGTGCCAGCAGCTCTAGCGGTTACGAGCAGTACTTC. It translates to CASSSSGYEQYF.

This clonotype was detected ten times or more. V gene TRBV29-1 combines with J gene TRBJ2-1, with 12 bases lining up with TRBD2. After removal of 1 base from V and 6 bases from J, the junction contained 4 bases not matched to a gene. Per the germline V gene, CDR1 is SQVTM and CDR2 is ANQGSEA. This CDR3 has 15 amino acids. CDR3 residues: CSVEVTSGRSNEQFF. The CDR3 DNA reads TGCAGCGTTGAAGTAACTAGCGGGAGGAGCAATGAGCAGTTCTTC.

This clonotype was recorded at least ten times. The V and J genes are TRBV27 and TRBJ2-2; 9 bases agree with TRBD2. The CDR3 covers 16 residues. J was trimmed by 5 bases and V by 5 bases; bases with no gene match: 9. Germline values: CDR1 MNHEY, CDR2 SMNVEV (reference sequence). CDR3 residues: CASSLTAGGRTGELFF. Here the CDR3 DNA reads TGTGCCAGCAGTCTTACAGCGGGAGGAAGGACCGGGGAGCTGTTTTTT.